A single sample is the source of the 31 T cell receptor beta chains below, sequenced in a study of shared clonotypes between healthy human individuals. Assay: immunoSEQ multiplex PCR; the TCRdb copy retains only in-frame clones and omits some. This table has over a million clones, roughly 96% appearing once. The sample taken for sequencing was naive CD4+ T cells sorted from blood. The sample's subset: CD45RA+ positively selected. All receptors derive from a man aged 25 to 40 in good health.

The rearrangement joins TRBV28 to TRBJ2-6; 8 bases fit TRBD1. CDR1 and CDR2 from the germline V gene are MDHEN and SYDVKM. With V trimmed by 2 bases and J by 0 bases, 3 bases remained unmatched. This CDR3 region has 17 residues. The CDR3 reads CASSLGQGFSGANVLTF. CDR3 DNA sequence: TGTGCCAGCAGTTTAGGACAGGGATTCTCTGGGGCCAACGTCCTGACTTTC.

The CDR3 loop reads CASSSSGVTTQYF. The CDR3 nucleotides are TGTGCCAGCAGCTCGTCGGGAGTTACGACGCAGTACTTC. V gene TRBV11-2 combines with J gene TRBJ2-7; possible D gene TRBD2, 6 bases. The V gene's germline CDR1 is SGHAT and CDR2 FQNNGV. This CDR3 comprises 13 residues. The V end was cut by 4 bases, the J end by 9 bases, with 16 bases between.

The rearrangement uses TRBV19 and TRBJ1-2; D is undetermined. The CDR3 is 14 amino acids. Germline-derived CDR1 and CDR2 are LNHDA and SQIVND (reference sequence). V was trimmed by 7 bases and J by 2 bases, leaving 14 bases between them. The CDR3 region has the DNA TGTGCCAGTAAAATCGGAAGATCCAACTATGGCTACACCTTC. Translated, it gives CASKIGRSNYGYTF.

The chain links TRBV9 to TRBJ1-2; the D gene is possibly TRBD1 (5 bases). CDR3 size: 13 residues. With 1 base removed from V and 4 bases from J, the gap between germline ends came to 8 bases. Germline loops: CDR1 SGDLS, CDR2 YYNGEE. Here the CDR3 reads CASSVRGTYGYTF. The DNA of the CDR3 is TGTGCCAGCAGCGTACGGGGCACCTATGGCTACACCTTC.

The chain joins TRBV7-9 to TRBJ2-2, with D perhaps assigned TRBD1 or TRBD2 (5 bases each). V was cut by 7 bases and J by 4 bases, with 13 bases left in between. Germline values: CDR1 SEHNR, CDR2 FQNEAQ (reference sequence). The CDR3 has 14 amino acids. The CDR3 DNA reads as TGTGCCAGCACTCCGGGACCGATCACCGGGGAGCTGTTTTTT. Amino acids: CASTPGPITGELFF.

The V gene is TRBV5-1, the J gene TRBJ1-3, with D tentatively TRBD1 (6 bases). The CDR3 loop spans 13 amino acids. With 0 bases removed from V and 6 bases from J, the gap between germline ends came to 7 bases. CDR1 is SGHRS and CDR2 is YFSETQ in the germline V gene. CDR3 nucleotides: TGCGCCAGCAGCTTGGACAGGGAAAACACCATATATTTT. Its translation: CASSLDRENTIYF.

CDR3 nucleotide sequence: TGTGCCAGCAGCTCCGTATCGAACACTGAAGCTTTCTTT. It codes for CASSSVSNTEAFF. This rearrangement joins TRBV11-2 to TRBJ1-1; D call uncertain. The V end lost 4 bases, the J end lost 1 base, and 7 bases lay between the germline ends. The CDR3 runs 13 residues. The germline V gene has CDR1 SGHAT and CDR2 FQNNGV.

V is TRBV19 and J is TRBJ2-7; D may correspond to TRBD1 or TRBD2 (6 bases each). Germline lookup yields CDR1 LNHDA and CDR2 SQIVND (reference sequence). Trimming shortened V by 6 bases and J by 2 bases, and 14 bases separated the two germline ends. The CDR3 spans 14 residues. DNA for the CDR3: TGTGCCAGTAGCCGTAGGGGGGATACCTACGAGCAGTACTTC. It translates to CASSRRGDTYEQYF.

This chain links TRBV2 with TRBJ2-7, with D unresolved. Germline V CDR1 and CDR2: SNHLY, FYNNEI. The ends were cut back, 3 bases at V and 5 bases at J, with 17 bases in the middle. This CDR3 is 15 amino acids long. The CDR3: CASSDSLGRSHEQYF. The CDR3 bases are TGTGCCAGCAGTGATAGCCTTGGCAGGAGCCACGAGCAGTACTTC.

V usage is TRBV6-6 and J usage is TRBJ1-2; 7 nucleotides align to TRBD1. Germline-derived CDR1 and CDR2 are MNHNY and SVGAGI (reference sequence). The V and J ends lost 5 bases and 4 bases, in that order; junction bases with no gene match: 4. The CDR3 has 13 amino acids. As DNA, the CDR3 is TGTGCCAGCAGTCCTGACAGGGCCTATGGCTACACCTTC. Protein product: CASSPDRAYGYTF.

The CDR3 DNA reads TGCGCCAGCAGCCAGGGGGCAGAAGAGACCCAGTACTTC. Translation: CASSQGAEETQYF. The chain employs TRBV5-1 and TRBJ2-5; 8 bases are shared with TRBD1. The CDR3 consists of 13 residues. V lost 4 bases and J lost 3; bases outside the gene matches: 2. CDR1 and CDR2 (germline): SGHRS, YFSETQ.

The rearrangement uses TRBV9 and TRBJ2-1; TRBD2 might be the D (6 bases). V lost 0 bases and J 3 bases, leaving 10 bases between the germline ends. The CDR3 sequence is 15 residues long. Germline assignment: CDR1 SGDLS and CDR2 YYNGEE. Here the CDR3 DNA reads TGTGCCAGCAGCGTAGGCGGGAAGGGCTACAATGAGCAGTTCTTC. Translating it yields CASSVGGKGYNEQFF.

The rearrangement links TRBV27 to TRBJ2-7, with D hard to call. The V end lost 1 base, the J end lost 1 base, and 8 bases lay between the germline ends. Germline V gives CDR1 MNHEY, CDR2 SMNVEV (reference sequence). This CDR3 is built from 14 residues. CDR3 amino acids: CASSLLSSSYEQYF. CDR3 nucleotide sequence: TGTGCCAGCAGTTTATTGAGTAGTTCCTACGAGCAGTACTTC.

The rearrangement uses TRBV28 and TRBJ2-7, with 9 bases identical to TRBD2. The germline V gene encodes CDR1 MDHEN and CDR2 SYDVKM. The CDR3 runs to 17 residues. The V segment lost 3 bases and the J segment 1 base; nucleotides outside the gene matches: 10. The CDR3 nucleotides read TGTGCCAGCAGTTTGGCCAGCGGGAGGAAAGTATCCTACGAGCAGTACTTC. Its protein product is CASSLASGRKVSYEQYF. Full variable domain (rest looked up from reference TRBV28 and TRBJ2-7): DVKVTQSSRYLVKRTGEKVFLECVQDMDHENMFWYRQDPGLGLRLIYFSYDVKMKEKGDIPEGYSVSREKKERFSLILESASTNQTSMYLCASSLASGRKVSYEQYFGPGTRLTVT.

J is TRBJ2-7 and V is TRBV6-1, with D perhaps TRBD1 (6 bases). V was cut by 4 bases and J by 5 bases, with 15 bases left in between. The CDR3 consists of 14 residues. Germline CDR1 MNHNS, CDR2 SASEGT. The CDR3 loop is CASSAQTGSHEQYF. The CDR3 DNA is TGTGCCAGCAGTGCCCAGACAGGTAGTCACGAGCAGTACTTC.

The rearrangement joins TRBV6-1 to TRBJ1-2, with TRBD1 matching 7 bases. Germline CDR1 and CDR2: MNHNS and SASEGT. J was trimmed by 6 bases and V by 2 bases; bases with no gene match: 0. The CDR3 runs to 12 residues. This CDR3 reads CASSERGHGYTF. In DNA form, the CDR3 reads TGTGCCAGCAGTGAAAGGGGGCATGGCTACACCTTC.

The J gene is TRBJ2-5, the V gene TRBV5-4, with D perhaps assigned TRBD1 or TRBD2 (5 bases each). The germline gives CDR1 SGHNT, CDR2 YYREEE (reference sequence). This CDR3 spans 16 amino acids. Trimming left V 0 bases short and J 2 bases short, with 14 bases between. CDR3 region: CASSLDRPTRQETQYF. In DNA, the CDR3 is TGTGCCAGCAGCTTGGACAGGCCCACTAGACAAGAGACCCAGTACTTC.

The V call is TRBV6-6, the J call TRBJ1-4, with 10 bases matching TRBD1. Germline CDR1 is MNHNY and CDR2 is SVGAGI (reference sequence). CDR3 length: 16 residues. V was pared by 9 bases and J by 5 bases, with 12 bases of the junction left unmatched. The CDR3 spells CASSRDRGQRNEKLFF. As DNA, the CDR3 is TGTGCCAGTTCCCGGGACAGGGGCCAACGCAATGAAAAACTGTTTTTT.

The rearrangement uses TRBV29-1 and TRBJ2-2; TRBD2 agrees at 9 bases. J lost 5 bases, V lost 5 bases, and 6 bases had no gene match. Germline V gene data show CDR1 as SQVTM and CDR2 as ANQGSEA. This CDR3 has 14 amino acids. The CDR3 spells CSVLAGARTGELFF. CDR3 nucleotides: TGCAGCGTTTTAGCGGGGGCGCGGACCGGGGAGCTGTTTTTT.

In regard to this clone: The sample carries other DNA sequences with the same CDR3. The V gene is TRBV5-4, the J gene TRBJ2-5, with D perhaps given as TRBD1 or TRBD2 (5 bases each). Looked up from germline, CDR1 is SGHNT and CDR2 is YYREEE (reference sequence). The CDR3 spans 13 residues. V lost 0 bases and J lost 3, with 6 bases in between. For the CDR3, the DNA is TGTGCCAGCAGCTTGGTGGGGGAAGAGACCCAGTACTTC. Translation gives CASSLVGEETQYF.

The chain uses TRBV6-1 and TRBJ2-3, with a possible D match to TRBD2 (6 bases). This CDR3 has 13 residues. The ends were cut back, 8 bases at V and 4 bases at J, with 13 bases in the middle. Germline V gene lookup returns CDR1 MNHNS and CDR2 SASEGT. The CDR3 sequence: CASGGNFADTQYF. The CDR3 DNA follows: TGTGCCAGCGGCGGGAACTTCGCAGATACGCAGTATTTT.

The chain is built from TRBV27 and TRBJ1-2; 11 bases match TRBD1. CDR1 and CDR2 from the germline V gene are MNHEY and SMNVEV (reference sequence). J lost 5 bases, V lost 6 bases, and 8 bases had no gene match. This CDR3 has 15 amino acids. The CDR3 reads CASRLGTGGAYGYTF. DNA for the CDR3: TGTGCCAGCAGATTAGGGACAGGGGGGGCGTATGGCTACACCTTC.

The chain couples TRBV6-5 to TRBJ2-7, with D possibly matching TRBD2 (6 bases). The CDR3 runs to 14 residues. V was pared by 7 bases and J by 4 bases, with 17 bases between. Germline lookup yields CDR1 MNHEY and CDR2 SVGAGI. The CDR3 sequence is CASNPRGITYEQYF. Written as DNA, the CDR3 is TGTGCCAGCAACCCCCGGGGGATAACGTACGAGCAGTACTTC.

V and J are TRBV7-8 and TRBJ2-7; tentatively, D is TRBD1 (6 bases). Per the germline V gene, CDR1 is SGHVS and CDR2 is FQNEAQ. The ends were cut back, 2 bases at V and 5 bases at J, with 19 bases in the middle. This CDR3 has 16 residues. The CDR3 reads CASSLKFAGDVNEQYF. The CDR3 DNA is TGTGCCAGCAGCTTAAAATTTGCAGGGGACGTAAACGAGCAGTACTTC.

The chain carries TRBV9 and TRBJ1-5; possibly TRBD1 for D (6 bases). Germline V gene sequence: CDR1 SGDLS, CDR2 YYNGEE. The CDR3 covers 14 residues. The V end was cut by 4 bases, the J end by 4 bases, with 12 bases between. DNA of the CDR3: TGTGCCAGCAGCCCTACGGGGGCTAATCAGCCCCAGCATTTT. This gives the protein CASSPTGANQPQHF.

The chain carries TRBV6-1 and TRBJ2-3, with TRBD1 matching over 8 bases. The trim removed 4 bases at V and 6 bases at J, leaving 6 bases unmatched. The CDR3 runs to 14 residues. The germline V gene encodes CDR1 MNHNS and CDR2 SASEGT. The chain's CDR3 is CASSGSGQEDTQYF. DNA for the CDR3: TGTGCCAGCAGTGGCTCGGGACAGGAGGATACGCAGTATTTT.

The count of this clone is one. The rearrangement joins TRBV28 to TRBJ2-5; 8 bases fit TRBD1. Germline values: CDR1 MDHEN, CDR2 SYDVKM. The CDR3 is 13 amino acids. With 8 bases clipped from V and 3 bases from J, the junction kept 5 bases outside the gene matches. CDR3 nucleotides: TGTGCCAGCGCTCCGGGACAGGAAGAGACCCAGTACTTC. Amino acid sequence: CASAPGQEETQYF.

The chain has TRBV7-9 and TRBJ2-3; possibly TRBD2 for D (6 bases). The germline V and J ends were trimmed by 5 bases and 5 bases, with 14 bases remaining between them. Germline V gives CDR1 SEHNR, CDR2 FQNEAQ (reference sequence). CDR3 length: 14 amino acids. CDR3 nucleotides: TGTGCCAGCAGCCTCCAACCGGGAGTAGATACGCAGTATTTT. This encodes CASSLQPGVDTQYF.

The chain carries TRBV5-6 and TRBJ1-5, with D possibly TRBD1 on 5 matching bases. The V end was cut by 1 base, the J end by 1 base, with 9 bases between. The length of the CDR3 is 15 residues. Germline loops: CDR1 SGHDT, CDR2 YYEEEE. CDR3 sequence (DNA): TGTGCCAGCAGCTTGTTTCGGGACAGCAATCAGCCCCAGCATTTT. Amino acid sequence: CASSLFRDSNQPQHF. The full variable domain, completed using reference TRBV5-6 and TRBJ1-5, is DAGVTQSPTHLIKTRGQQVTLRCSPKSGHDTVSWYQQALGQGPQFIFQYYEEEERQRGNFPDRFSGHQFPNYSSELNVNALLLGDSALYLCASSLFRDSNQPQHFGDGTRLSIL.

This chain connects TRBV4-2 to TRBJ1-2, with D tentatively TRBD1 (6 bases). This CDR3 is built from 17 residues. Germline CDR1 LGHNA, CDR2 YNFKEQ. Trimming pared 4 bases from V and 1 base from J, leaving 19 bases between. The CDR3 protein is CASSPRPTGEDNYGYTF. The CDR3 DNA reads TGTGCCAGCAGCCCTCGCCCGACAGGAGAAGATAACTATGGCTACACCTTC.

The CDR3 region is CASSVGWYGYTF. DNA of the CDR3: TGTGCCAGCAGCGTAGGCTGGTATGGCTACACCTTC. This sequence joins TRBV9 and TRBJ1-2; D remains ambiguous. CDR1 and CDR2 from the germline V gene are SGDLS and YYNGEE. Trimming took off 0 bases at V and 5 bases at J, with 5 bases between the two ends. The CDR3 consists of 12 residues.